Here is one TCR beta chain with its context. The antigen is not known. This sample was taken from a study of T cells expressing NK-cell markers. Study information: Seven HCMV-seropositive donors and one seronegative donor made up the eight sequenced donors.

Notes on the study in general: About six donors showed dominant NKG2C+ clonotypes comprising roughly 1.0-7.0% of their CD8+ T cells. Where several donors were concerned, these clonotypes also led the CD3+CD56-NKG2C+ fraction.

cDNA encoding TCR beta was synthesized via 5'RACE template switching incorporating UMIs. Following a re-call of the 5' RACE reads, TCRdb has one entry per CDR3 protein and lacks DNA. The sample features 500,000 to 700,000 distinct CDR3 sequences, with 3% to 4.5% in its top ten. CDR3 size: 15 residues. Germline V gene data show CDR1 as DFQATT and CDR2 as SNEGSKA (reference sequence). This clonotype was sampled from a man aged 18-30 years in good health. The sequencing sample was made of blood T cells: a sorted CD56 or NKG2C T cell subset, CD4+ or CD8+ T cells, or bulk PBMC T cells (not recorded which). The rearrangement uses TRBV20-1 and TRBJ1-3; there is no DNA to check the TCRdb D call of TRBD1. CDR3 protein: CSAPGTGSSGNTIYF.